This T cell receptor (beta chain) was observed in a study of spatial heterogeneity in lung cancer (dated by TCRdb to between 2018 and 2020). For the wider study: More beta-chain than alpha-chain transcripts were consistently detected, likely reflecting higher beta-chain transcript abundance. In the raw uncorrected reads, each unique combination of TCR and UMI appeared more than ten times on average. The study quantitatively compared TCR alpha and beta repertoires across multiple tumor regions, matched nontumor lung and blood in non-small cell lung cancer. TCR repertoire features were related to nonsynonymous mutation counts determined by whole-exome sequencing of tumor tissue. At surgery, both alpha and beta chains were TCR-sequenced in fewer than 250 tumor regions, roughly 64 matched nontumor lung samples and a few dozen PBMC samples.

What the research found in general, with its limitations: Ubiquitous expanded tumor TCRs were found in blood more often at tumor resection than at routine follow-up. Confirming at a functional level the hypothesis that regional TCRs recognize regional mutations was considered to require additional single-cell paired TCR alpha and beta sequencing.

The time point label of this sample denotes: sample taken at primary tumor resection. TCR sequencing used whole RNA extracted from tumor and nontumor lung tissue, or from cryopreserved PBMC samples, without cell sorting. The donors were fewer than 90 patients from the lung TRACERx cohort who had early-stage, untreated non-small cell lung cancer. Patients were selected for TCR sequencing only if sufficient RNA was available from at least two tumor regions. This clonotype was counted only a few times. There is no known antigen for this receptor. One base away there is no much larger clone; base qualities are not given. The library was built by means of 5' RACE. TCRdb names NextSeq 500 as the instrument used. In the TCR library protocol, a unique molecular identifier was attached to each TCR cDNA molecule so that PCR and sequencing errors could be corrected. Processing in the source paper ran as follows. TCR identification, UMI-based error correction and CDR3 extraction were all carried out with Decombinator tools. Expanded TCRs were defined as those above a frequency of 2 per 1,000, corresponding to the top 1% of the tumor frequency distribution. Renyi diversity was calculated using the R vegan package after each repertoire was subsampled 100 times to 5,000 TCRs. CDR3 similarity networks were constructed using string-kernel similarity of amino acid triplets, with links drawn between CDR3s whose pairwise similarity was above 0.82. The public reads were reprocessed in TCRdb via fastp at Q25 and MiXCR, keeping in-frame beta chains. Every distinct CDR3 protein forms one entry, paired with its most common genes and DNA. For this entry, the V and J calls and clone size follow TCRdb and not the study's own pipeline. Here the sample has tens of thousands of distinct CDR3 sequences; 10% to 15% occur a single time. The ten top clones hold just over 40% of the sample.

The CDR3 spans 15 residues, from the cysteine through the phenylalanine. Left in the record is the CDR3 DNA by itself, 45 bases read in frame from the first base. Looking up the germline V gene yields CDR1 MDHEN and CDR2 SYDVKM. V has 4 bases trimmed and J has 4 bases trimmed; junction bases matching no gene number 7. The chain is made from TRBV28 and TRBJ2-5, and 9 junctional nucleotides match TRBD2. This TCR derives from a male donor with early-stage non-small cell lung cancer. Sequenced material: PBMCs, taken at surgery. The nucleotide sequence reads as follows: TGTGCCAGCAGTTCCCCTGCGGGGGGGCGAGAGACCCAGTACTTC. This yields the protein CASSSPAGGRETQYF.